This TCR beta chain was sequenced during a study of T cells in Graves' hyperthyroidism and ophthalmopathy. Findings and caveats of the study: The majority of expanded thyroid clonotypes above 0.001 also appeared in blood.

The CDR3 covers 16 residues. Trimming stripped 6 bases from V and 4 bases from J, with 16 bases between. Germline CDR1 is MNHNS and CDR2 is SASEGT. Amplification of TCR beta CDR3 regions used RNA as the template. An initial round of RT-PCR targeting the TCR CDR3 relied on the HTBI primer set. Via MiXCR, TCRdb re-called the multiplex PCR reads, giving one row per CDR3 protein. The sample holds under 350,000 distinct CDR3 sequences, roughly 13% seen once. This clonotype has more than one count but fewer than ten. Its antigen remains unidentified. This TCR derives from a woman in her forties with Graves' hyperthyroidism. The material sequenced was blood. The V and J genes are TRBV6-1 and TRBJ1-6; TRBD1 is a possible D gene (6 bases). CDR3: CASSESIQGYNSPLHF. In DNA, the CDR3 is TGTGCCAGCAGCGAAAGTATACAGGGATATAATTCACCCCTCCACTTT.